Each of the 3 T cell receptor beta chains below was sequenced from the same sample in a study of blood T cell repertoires in COVID-19. Some clones are missing from TCRdb's copy, which holds only in-frame ones; the method was immunoSEQ multiplex PCR. The sample carries 97,000 or so clones, 79% recorded once. Sequencing used peripheral blood. These receptors all come from a woman of 80 years or more with active or convalescent COVID-19.

The chain links TRBV7-2 to TRBJ2-2, with TRBD2 as a possible D gene (5 bases). Trimming took off 4 bases at V and 8 bases at J, with 17 bases between the two ends. CDR1 and CDR2 from the germline V gene are SGHTA and FQGNSA. The CDR3 length is 15 residues. Here the CDR3 reads CASSSSQRRRGELFF. The CDR3 bases are TGTGCCAGCAGCTCCAGTCAGCGGCGCAGGGGGGAGCTGTTTTTT.

The V gene is TRBV5-4, the J gene TRBJ1-4, with TRBD1 identical over 7 bases. After removal of 4 bases from V and 6 bases from J, the junction contained 6 bases not matched to a gene. The CDR3 covers 14 residues. Germline CDR1 reads SGHNT; CDR2 reads YYREEE (reference sequence). The CDR3 DNA follows: TGTGCCAGCAGCCCAGGGGGGACAGATGAAAAACTGTTTTTT. It codes for CASSPGGTDEKLFF.

This clone was observed once. This CDR3 is CASSQESLADYNEQFF. In DNA form, the CDR3 reads TGCGCCAGCAGCCAAGAGTCACTAGCGGACTACAATGAGCAGTTCTTC. The chain has TRBV4-3 and TRBJ2-1, with 8 bases lining up with TRBD2. V dropped 0 bases and J dropped 3; count of bases not matched to a gene: 4. CDR1 LGHNA and CDR2 YSLEER come from the germline V gene. This CDR3 is 16 amino acids long.